These 20 T cell receptor beta chains share one sample of origin, sequenced in a study of blood T cells in healthy people across ages. With a J-beta primer mix and a sample-barcoded 5' primer, a second PCR ran about 6 to 11 cycles. One entry per CDR3 protein results from TCRdb running MiXCR on the 5' RACE reads. The sample lists about 970,000 distinct CDR3 sequences, 51% seen once, with over 20% in the top ten. The sequencing input was blood. The receptor source for this set is a woman in her sixties in good health.

This clonotype was seen more than once but under ten times. This chain links TRBV7-9 with TRBJ2-4; D gene unclear. The CDR3 runs 14 residues. In germline, CDR1 is SEHNR, CDR2 FQNEAQ (reference sequence). With 5 bases removed from V and 0 bases from J, the gap between germline ends came to 8 bases. The CDR3 DNA is TGTGCCAGCAGCCGGGTTCTAGCCAAAAACATTCAGTACTTC. Its translation is CASSRVLAKNIQYF.

This clonotype was seen a few times. The chain links TRBV6-2 or TRBV6-3 to TRBJ2-7, with D hard to call. Deletions cut 5 bases from V and 2 bases from J, with 16 bases between. Germline CDR1 reads MNHEY; CDR2 reads SVGEGT. The CDR3 covers 15 residues. CDR3 sequence: CASSRQPRLTYEQYF. The CDR3 DNA reads as TGTGCCAGCAGTCGACAACCCAGATTGACCTACGAGCAGTACTTC.

The sample holds a few counts of this clonotype. CDR3 loop: CASSLRGQGDYEQYF. CDR3 DNA: TGCGCCAGCAGCTTGCGGGGGCAGGGGGACTACGAGCAGTACTTC. V usage is TRBV5-1 and J usage is TRBJ2-7, with TRBD1 as a possible D gene (7 bases). V was trimmed by 1 base and J by 3 bases, leaving 14 bases between them. Germline CDR1 is SGHRS and CDR2 is YFSETQ. This CDR3 is built from 15 residues.

The chain is built from TRBV4-1 and TRBJ2-5; maybe TRBD2 (5 bases). The end of the DNA aligns better with TRBJ2-7, so the J call may be wrong. The CDR3 consists of 15 residues. Germline V CDR1 and CDR2: MGHRA, YSYEKL. The DNA for the CDR3 is TGCGCCAGCAGCCCATATCCGGGAAGGTCTTACGAGCAGTACTTC. Its protein is CASSPYPGRSYEQYF.

This clonotype was detected only a few times. V and J are TRBV7-2 and TRBJ2-5; 8 bases match TRBD1. The CDR3 has 13 amino acids. J was trimmed by 5 bases and V by 5 bases; bases with no gene match: 4. CDR1 SGHTA and CDR2 FQGNSA come from the germline V gene. CDR3 sequence reads: CASSRQGWETQYF. The CDR3 nucleotides read TGTGCCAGCAGCCGACAGGGGTGGGAGACCCAGTACTTC.

The chain links TRBV7-2 to TRBJ2-4; tentative D call: TRBD1 (6 bases). The CDR3 is made up of 17 amino acids. Germline values: CDR1 SGHTA, CDR2 FQGNSA. Trimming pared 2 bases from V and 3 bases from J, leaving 17 bases between. CDR3 DNA: TGTGCCAGCAGCTTAACGTGTCCGTTAGGGGGCAAAAACATTCAGTACTTC. Translating it yields CASSLTCPLGGKNIQYF.

The chain links TRBV29-1 to TRBJ2-1; 10 nucleotides match TRBD2. The CDR3 contains 17 residues. In germline, CDR1 is SQVTM, CDR2 ANQGSEA. V was pared by 6 bases and J by 0 bases, with 11 bases of the junction left unmatched. The DNA of the CDR3 is TGCAGCGTGGAGGGACTAGCGTCCCTAAGCTCCTACAATGAGCAGTTCTTC. Protein sequence: CSVEGLASLSSYNEQFF.

The chain links TRBV2 to TRBJ2-1; D ambiguous. The CDR3 has 14 residues. Trimming removed 7 bases from V and 2 bases from J, with 12 bases in between. The V gene's germline CDR1 is SNHLY and CDR2 FYNNEI. The DNA of the CDR3 is TGTGCCAGCACGTCCATCAGCCCCTACAATGAGCAGTTCTTC. It encodes CASTSISPYNEQFF.

The V call is TRBV9, the J call TRBJ2-5, with 7 bases that match TRBD2. Germline assignment: CDR1 SGDLS and CDR2 YYNGEE. The ends lost 1 base at V and 5 bases at J; junction bases unmatched: 8. The CDR3 contains 15 residues. This chain's CDR3 is CASSVFGEGFETQYF. CDR3 DNA: TGTGCCAGCAGCGTATTTGGGGAGGGTTTCGAGACCCAGTACTTC.

This clonotype was picked up a small number of times. J is TRBJ2-1 and V is TRBV12-3 or TRBV12-4; D is ambiguous. The CDR3 runs 15 residues. Trimming took off 5 bases at V and 1 base at J, with 12 bases between the two ends. CDR3 sequence reads: CASSTDGRSYNEQFF. In DNA form, the CDR3 reads TGTGCCAGCAGTACCGACGGGCGATCCTACAATGAGCAGTTCTTC.

Only a few counts were recorded for this clonotype. The chain couples TRBV7-2 to TRBJ2-3; 7 bases match TRBD2. This CDR3 is built from 19 residues. Per the germline V gene, CDR1 is SGHTA and CDR2 is FQGNSA. The J segment lost 1 base and the V segment lost 2 bases, leaving 15 bases of the junction unmatched. CDR3 in amino acids: CASSLPPKHSGVGTDTQYF. The CDR3 DNA is TGTGCCAGCAGCTTACCTCCAAAACACAGCGGGGTGGGCACAGATACGCAGTATTTT.

V is TRBV6-2 or TRBV6-3 and J is TRBJ2-5; maybe TRBD2 (5 bases). Germline values: CDR1 MNHEY, CDR2 SVGEGT. CDR3 length: 15 amino acids. V lost 5 bases to trimming and J lost 2 bases, with 15 bases between them. In DNA form, the CDR3 reads TGTGCCAGCAGTGGGTGGGCGGGCCCTCAAGAGACCCAGTACTTC. Translation gives CASSGWAGPQETQYF.

This clonotype was found once. The chain employs TRBV18 and TRBJ2-2; a weak D match, TRBD2 (5 bases). The V end lost 5 bases, the J end lost 0 bases, and 13 bases lay between the germline ends. The CDR3 loop spans 16 amino acids. In germline, CDR1 is KGHSH, CDR2 LQKENI. CDR3 sequence reads: CASSSQAVANTGELFF. The CDR3 region has the DNA TGTGCCAGCTCATCCCAAGCGGTCGCGAACACCGGGGAGCTGTTTTTT. Full variable domain (missing parts from reference TRBV18 and TRBJ2-2): NAGVMQNPRHLVRRRGQEARLRCSPMKGHSHVYWYRQLPEEGLKFMVYLQKENIIDESGMPKERFSAEFPKEGPSILRIQQVVRGDSAAYFCASSSQAVANTGELFFGEGSRLTVL.

This CDR3 is CARSGTSQGSSTDTQYF. CDR3 DNA sequence: TGCGCCAGAAGTGGGACGTCACAGGGTTCAAGCACAGATACGCAGTATTTT. The chain links TRBV23-1 to TRBJ2-3; tentative D call: TRBD1 (6 bases). TRBV23-1 carries the ORF label, with uncertain function. CDR3 size: 17 residues. The V end lost 9 bases, the J end lost 0 bases, and 22 bases lay between the germline ends.

Concerning this clonotype itself: A junction end diverges from the germline sequence, so it may reflect a read error. The gene calls are TRBV28 and TRBJ1-2; TRBD1 is a possible D gene (6 bases). Germline V gene data show CDR1 as MDHEN and CDR2 as SYDVKM. The CDR3 loop spans 15 amino acids. The CDR3 DNA follows: TGTGCCGGCAGTTCCGGGGGCTTTCGGGCCTATGGCTACACCTTC. This codes for CAGSSGGFRAYGYTF.

This rearrangement joins TRBV7-3 to TRBJ1-5, with TRBD1 matching over 7 bases. Germline loops: CDR1 SGHTA, CDR2 FQGTGA. The V segment lost 4 bases and the J segment 6 bases; nucleotides outside the gene matches: 3. This CDR3 region has 13 residues. CDR3: CASSSNRGQPQHF. DNA for the CDR3: TGTGCCAGCAGCTCGAACAGGGGTCAGCCCCAGCATTTT.

This clonotype was observed a handful of times. The chain recombines TRBV29-1 with TRBJ2-5; D may be TRBD1 (6 bases). This CDR3 has 13 amino acids. CDR1 and CDR2 (germline): SQVTM, ANQGSEA. The germline V and J ends were trimmed by 4 bases and 9 bases, with 18 bases remaining between them. In nucleotides, the CDR3 is TGCAGCGTTGCCGCCTCAACAGGGTCCTCCCAGTACTTC. This codes for CSVAASTGSSQYF. Variable domain in full (rest from reference TRBV29-1 and TRBJ2-5): SAVISQKPSRDICQRGTSLTIQCQVDSQVTMMFWYRQQPGQSLTLIATANQGSEATYESGFVIDKFPISRPNLTFSTLTVSNMSPEDSSIYLCSVAASTGSSQYFGPGTRLLVL.

The J gene is TRBJ2-5, the V gene TRBV24-1, with TRBD2 as a possible D gene (6 bases). The CDR3 is 16 residues long. Germline CDR1 is KGHDR and CDR2 is SFDVKD. V lost 6 bases to trimming and J lost 7 bases, with 23 bases between them. CDR3 DNA sequence: TGTGCCACCAGTCAAGGCGGGACTTCCAACGGGGGGACCCAGTACTTC. Its protein product is CATSQGGTSNGGTQYF.

The chain couples TRBV11-2 to TRBJ2-1; 7 bases line up with TRBD2. CDR1 and CDR2 from the germline V gene are SGHAT and FQNNGV. V shed 6 bases, J shed 0 bases, and the junction held 5 bases outside the gene matches. CDR3 length: 15 amino acids. CDR3 coding DNA: TGTGCCAGCAGTGCCGGGGGGAGCTCCTACAATGAGCAGTTCTTC. Translating gives CASSAGGSSYNEQFF.

This clonotype was detected a few times. The chain employs TRBV27 and TRBJ2-7; D ambiguous. CDR1 is MNHEY, CDR2 SMNVEV, per germline (reference sequence). CDR3 length equals 14 residues. The germline V and J ends were trimmed by 8 bases and 7 bases, with 21 bases remaining between them. The CDR3 nucleotides read TGTGCCAGCGCCTATAATAGCCCCACCCGGGAGCAGTACTTC. The encoded protein is CASAYNSPTREQYF.